This T cell receptor beta chain was documented in a study of T cell repertoires in cytomegalovirus infection. The wider study: Matching HLA type, along with CMV infection, was indicated by public TCR beta signatures.

General observations from the study: Ex vivo, HLA-C-restricted CMV-specific TCR beta clonotypes prevailed over the rest of the response. Cumulative frequency (of public TCR beta family members) identified carriers of CMV plus the relevant HLA.

As to this clonotype: Its target is not known.

The CDR3 is 14 amino acids. V was cut by 7 bases and J by 5 bases, with 17 bases left in between. In TCRdb, the reads were re-called with MiXCR into one record per CDR3 protein. The table includes under 90,000 distinct CDR3 sequences, about 45% detected once. The chain uses TRBV12-3 or TRBV12-4 and TRBJ1-1; D might be TRBD1 (6 bases). This sequence was found in a human donor in good health (CMV status not recorded). Some clones in this sample may be carry-over from other donors' samples. Here the sequenced sample was CD8+ T cells from cultured PBMCs, taken from culture after CMV antigen stimulation. The CDR3 spells CASTWGATGTEAFF. For the CDR3, the DNA is TGTGCCAGCACCTGGGGGGCAACGGGAACTGAAGCTTTCTTT.